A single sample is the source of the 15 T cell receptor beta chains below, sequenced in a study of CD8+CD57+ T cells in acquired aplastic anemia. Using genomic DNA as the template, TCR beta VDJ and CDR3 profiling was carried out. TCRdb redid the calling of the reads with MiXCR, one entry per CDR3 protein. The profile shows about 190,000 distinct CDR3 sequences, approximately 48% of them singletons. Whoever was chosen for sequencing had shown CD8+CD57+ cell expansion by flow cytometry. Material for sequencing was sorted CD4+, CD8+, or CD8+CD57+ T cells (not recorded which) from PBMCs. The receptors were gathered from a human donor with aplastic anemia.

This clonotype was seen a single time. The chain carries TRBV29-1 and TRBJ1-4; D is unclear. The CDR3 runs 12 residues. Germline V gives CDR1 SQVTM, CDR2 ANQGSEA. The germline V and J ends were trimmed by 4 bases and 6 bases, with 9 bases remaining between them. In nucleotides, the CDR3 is TGCAGCGTTGCCCCGACTTATGAAAAACTGTTTTTT. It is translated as CSVAPTYEKLFF. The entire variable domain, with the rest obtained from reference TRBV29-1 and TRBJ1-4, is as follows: SAVISQKPSRDICQRGTSLTIQCQVDSQVTMMFWYRQQPGQSLTLIATANQGSEATYESGFVIDKFPISRPNLTFSTLTVSNMSPEDSSIYLCSVAPTYEKLFFGSGTQLSVL.

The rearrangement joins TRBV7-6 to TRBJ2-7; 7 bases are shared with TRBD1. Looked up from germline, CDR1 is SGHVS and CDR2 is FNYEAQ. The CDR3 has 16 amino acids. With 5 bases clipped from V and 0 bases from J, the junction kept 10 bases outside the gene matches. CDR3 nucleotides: TGTGCCAGCAGCAGGATGACAGGGTACAACTCCTACGAGCAGTACTTC. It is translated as CASSRMTGYNSYEQYF.

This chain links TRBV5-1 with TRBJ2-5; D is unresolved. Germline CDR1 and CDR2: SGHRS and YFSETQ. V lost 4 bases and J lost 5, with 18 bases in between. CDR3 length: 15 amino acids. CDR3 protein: CASSKEPGPWETQYF. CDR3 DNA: TGCGCCAGCAGCAAGGAACCCGGGCCGTGGGAGACCCAGTACTTC.

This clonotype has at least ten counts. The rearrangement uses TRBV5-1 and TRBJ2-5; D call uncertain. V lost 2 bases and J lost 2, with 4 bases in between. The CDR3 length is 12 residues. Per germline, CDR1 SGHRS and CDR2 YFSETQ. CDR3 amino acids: CASSLRQETQYF. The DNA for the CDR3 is TGCGCCAGCAGCTTACGACAAGAGACCCAGTACTTC.

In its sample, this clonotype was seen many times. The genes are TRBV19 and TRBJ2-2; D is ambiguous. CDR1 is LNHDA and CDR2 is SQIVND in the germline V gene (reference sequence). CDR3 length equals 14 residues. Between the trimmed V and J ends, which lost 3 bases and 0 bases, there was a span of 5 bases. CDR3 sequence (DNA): TGTGCCAGTAGTATTGGGCCGAACACCGGGGAGCTGTTTTTT. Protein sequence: CASSIGPNTGELFF.

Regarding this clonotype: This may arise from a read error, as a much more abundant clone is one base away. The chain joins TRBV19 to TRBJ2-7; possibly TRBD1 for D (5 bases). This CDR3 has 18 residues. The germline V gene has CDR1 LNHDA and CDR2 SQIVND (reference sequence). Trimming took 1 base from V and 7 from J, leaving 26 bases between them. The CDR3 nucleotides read TGTGCCAGTAGTATAGTGGTCAGGAGCTTCACCAGGGTACGGGAGCAGTACTTC. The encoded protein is CASSIVVRSFTRVREQYF.

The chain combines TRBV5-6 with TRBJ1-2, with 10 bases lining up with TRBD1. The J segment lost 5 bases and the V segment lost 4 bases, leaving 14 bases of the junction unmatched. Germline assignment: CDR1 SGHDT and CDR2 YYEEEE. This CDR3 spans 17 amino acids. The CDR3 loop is CASSLYLRRDRGYGYTF. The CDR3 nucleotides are TGTGCCAGCAGCCTCTACCTACGCCGGGACAGGGGTTATGGCTACACCTTC.

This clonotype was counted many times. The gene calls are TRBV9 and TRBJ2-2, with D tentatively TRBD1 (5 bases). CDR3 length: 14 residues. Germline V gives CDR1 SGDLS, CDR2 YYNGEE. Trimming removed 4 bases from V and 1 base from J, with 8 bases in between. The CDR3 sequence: CASSSRENTGELFF. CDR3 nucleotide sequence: TGTGCCAGCAGCTCCAGGGAGAACACCGGGGAGCTGTTTTTT.

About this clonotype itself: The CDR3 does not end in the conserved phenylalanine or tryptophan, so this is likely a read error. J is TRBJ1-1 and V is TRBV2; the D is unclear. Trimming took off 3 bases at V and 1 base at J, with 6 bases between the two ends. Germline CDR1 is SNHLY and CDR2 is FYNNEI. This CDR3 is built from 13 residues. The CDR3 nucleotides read TGTGCCAGCAGTGACGGAGCGAACACTGAAGCTTTCCTT. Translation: CASSDGANTEAFL.

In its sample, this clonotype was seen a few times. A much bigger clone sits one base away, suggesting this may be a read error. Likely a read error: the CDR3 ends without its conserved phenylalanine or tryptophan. The CDR3 coding sequence is TGTGCCAGCAGTTTAGCCAGTATACCCAATTCACCCCTCCACCTT. Its translation is CASSLASIPNSPLHL. The rearrangement joins TRBV12-3 or TRBV12-4 to TRBJ1-6; D is uncertain. The CDR3 is made up of 15 amino acids. V was clipped by 0 bases and J by 7 bases, with 10 bases between them.

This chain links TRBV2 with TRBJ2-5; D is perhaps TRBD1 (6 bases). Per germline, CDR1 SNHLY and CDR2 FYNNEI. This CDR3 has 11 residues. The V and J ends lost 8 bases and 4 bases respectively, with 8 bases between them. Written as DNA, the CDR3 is TGTGCCAGCTCAGGGGCAGAGACCCAGTACTTC. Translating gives CASSGAETQYF.

In nucleotides, the CDR3 is TGTGCCAGCAGTGAAGGGGCGGGACGAGCGAAAGATACGCAGTATTTT. Translated, it gives CASSEGAGRAKDTQYF. This sequence joins TRBV2 and TRBJ2-3, with a possible D match to TRBD2 (6 bases). Trimming took off 1 base at V and 5 bases at J, with 16 bases between the two ends. This CDR3 contains 16 residues. Per germline, CDR1 SNHLY and CDR2 FYNNEI.

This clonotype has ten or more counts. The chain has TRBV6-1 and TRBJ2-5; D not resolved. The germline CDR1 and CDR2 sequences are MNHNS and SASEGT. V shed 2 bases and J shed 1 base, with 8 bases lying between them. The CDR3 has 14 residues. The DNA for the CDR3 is TGTGCCAGCAGTGAACGACCGACCCAAGAGACCCAGTACTTC. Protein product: CASSERPTQETQYF.

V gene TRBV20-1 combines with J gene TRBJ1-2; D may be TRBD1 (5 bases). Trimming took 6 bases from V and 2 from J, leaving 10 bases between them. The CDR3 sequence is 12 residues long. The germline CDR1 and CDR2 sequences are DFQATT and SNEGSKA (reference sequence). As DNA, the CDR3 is TGCAGTGCCGAGCGGGGGAACTATGGCTACACCTTC. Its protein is CSAERGNYGYTF.

Written as DNA, the CDR3 is TGTGCCAGCAGTGGATACAGGGTGCCAGATACGCAGTATTTT. Translated, it gives CASSGYRVPDTQYF. V gene TRBV2 combines with J gene TRBJ2-3, with D perhaps matching TRBD1 (6 bases). CDR1 is SNHLY and CDR2 is FYNNEI in the germline V gene. Trimming pared 4 bases from V and 4 bases from J, leaving 12 bases between. The length of the CDR3 is 14 residues.